The sequence of this T cell receptor beta chain was determined in a study of blood T cells in healthy people across ages. Study-wide results and limits: A greater number of naive CD4+ cells and higher diversity distinguished long-lived donors from aged donors. Reliance upon unsorted PBMCs precluded definitive naive versus antigen-experienced comparison.

The extraction recovered at least 6 micrograms of total RNA per sample. CDR3 length equals 14 residues. The V gene lost 2 bases and the J gene lost 2 bases, with 10 bases spanning the gap. The germline CDR1 and CDR2 sequences are MDHEN and SYDVKM. Points on this clonotype: What it binds is unknown.

Alongside a J-beta primer mix, a sample-barcoded 5' primer served in a second PCR lasting 7 to 11 cycles. TCRdb independently ran MiXCR on the 5' RACE reads; one entry per CDR3 protein. This repertoire shows about 2 million distinct CDR3 sequences, about 50% found once; its top ten account for more than 2%. The V call is TRBV28, the J call TRBJ2-7; D uncertain. This TCR came from a woman in her forties in good health. Sequenced: blood. The CDR3, as DNA: TGTGCCAGCAGTTTACGCATGGAAACCTACGAGCAGTACTTC. The encoded protein is CASSLRMETYEQYF.